The rows below give T cell receptor beta chains drawn from one sample of a study of cytomegalovirus exposure and HLA in healthy donors. Generated by immunoSEQ multiplex PCR, the TCRdb table keeps only in-frame clones and is missing some. Among around 160,000 clones listed, approximately 85% were seen once. The specimen sequenced was PBMCs. These receptors all come from a man younger than 30 in good health and CMV-seropositive. CDR3s include the opening cysteine and the closing phenylalanine or tryptophan.

17	TRBV27	TRBJ2-1	CASSLTLTGINYNEQFF
15	TRBV5-1	TRBJ2-1	CASSLIGGSYNEQFF
14	TRBV6-5	TRBJ1-6	CASSKQGRDSPLHF
14	TRBV21-1	TRBJ2-3	CASGGQGCTDTQYF
17	TRBV5-1	TRBJ1-6	CASSYQGGPVGNSPLHF
14	TRBV2	TRBJ2-1	CASSVQGSYNEQFF
15	TRBV15	TRBJ2-2	CATSRGQGGTGELFF
13	TRBV6-5	TRBJ1-1	CASSYEQDTEAFF
15	TRBV7-2	TRBJ2-7	CASSRSGVGAYEQYF
15	TRBV5-6	TRBJ1-5	CASSSQATGHRPQHF
18	TRBV9	TRBJ2-1	CASSVGLAGAIRVNEQFF
14	TRBV30	TRBJ2-5	CAWSVSGAEETQYF
17	TRBV7-6	TRBJ2-7	CASSRRTSGGANYEQYF
16	TRBV7-2	TRBJ2-3	CASSLPKGQGTDTQYF
15	TRBV4-1	TRBJ1-2	CASTPRRGSVYGYTF
14	TRBV5-8	TRBJ2-3	CASTFRLGTDTQYF
14	TRBV18	TRBJ1-1	CASSSRGTNTEAFF
15	TRBV5-6	TRBJ1-2	CASSYLTGGNYGYTF
15	TRBV7-2	TRBJ1-5	CASSATDRGRQPQHF
17	TRBV19	TRBJ2-1	CASSIPRGSGDDNEQFF
16	TRBV30	TRBJ2-1	CAWSVRGQGAYNEQFF
14	TRBV2	TRBJ1-2	CASSETGPGHGYTF
17	TRBV19	TRBJ1-2	CASSIDPTQGNVYGYTF
15	TRBV11-3	TRBJ2-1	CASSEPGTSYNEQFF
15	TRBV2	TRBJ1-1	CASNGRAFKSTEAFF
15	TRBV11-2	TRBJ1-6	CASTLGTGGHSPLHF
16	TRBV5-1	TRBJ2-1	CASSVTARGAPNEQFF
18	TRBV4-1	TRBJ1-4	CASSQGPGQGLPGEKLFF
14	TRBV28	TRBJ1-5	CASTFHRNDQPQHF
15	TRBV18	TRBJ2-2	CASSPGQGLFGELFF